The 30 T cell receptor beta chains reported below all come from one sample, sequenced in a study of regulatory T cells in long-lasting Graves disease (dated by TCRdb to the early 2020s). The label giving this sample's time point can be read as: persistent/refractory GD, antithyroid drugs over 5 years with positive TRAb. For both TCR sequencing and RNA sequencing, RNA was extracted from PBMCs in TRIzol. Receptors were amplified or captured by multiplex PCR. Instrument used: Illumina HiSeq 4000. iRepertoire HTBI primers and Arm-PCR amplification of CDR3 regions were used to construct TCR beta libraries. The public sequencing data were trimmed at Q25 with fastp and processed into clonotypes with MiXCR by TCRdb, which kept only in-frame beta chains. CDR3 protein duplicates are merged, each entry listing the most common genes and DNA. The sample records roughly 490,000 distinct CDR3 sequences, approximately 22% of which are singletons. Approximately 14% of the sample is in the top ten clones.

The material was peripheral blood mononuclear cells (PBMCs), obtained when the disease was refractory, from a patient treated with antithyroid drugs. The receptor source for this set is a female donor with Graves disease.

At least ten counts were recorded for this clonotype. The CDR3 protein is CSVMGQESTEAFF. In DNA, the CDR3 is TGCAGCGTCATGGGACAGGAAAGCACTGAAGCTTTCTTT. The J gene is TRBJ1-1, the V gene TRBV29-1; 8 positions match TRBD1. After removal of 6 bases from V and 4 bases from J, the junction contained 7 bases not matched to a gene. The germline CDR1 and CDR2 sequences are SQVTM and ANQGSEA. The CDR3 is 13 amino acids.

This chain connects TRBV19 to TRBJ1-1, with D perhaps TRBD1 (5 bases). This CDR3 is 15 amino acids long. V lost 7 bases, J lost 1 base, and 16 bases lay in between. CDR1 is LNHDA and CDR2 is SQIVND in the germline V gene (reference sequence). CDR3 sequence (DNA): TGTGCCAGTATCGGGACGGAGAGGGGGAACACTGAAGCTTTCTTT. Its protein product is CASIGTERGNTEAFF.

Many counts were recorded for this clonotype. This sequence joins TRBV24-1 and TRBJ1-5; a possible D gene is TRBD1 (5 bases). Between the trimmed V and J ends, which lost 5 bases and 5 bases, there was a span of 9 bases. Germline V gene sequence: CDR1 KGHDR, CDR2 SFDVKD. The CDR3 has 13 residues. The CDR3 reads CATSGPTDQPQHF. The CDR3 DNA reads TGTGCCACCAGTGGCCCGACAGATCAGCCCCAGCATTTT.

V is TRBV12-3 or TRBV12-4 and J is TRBJ2-1; D call uncertain. The CDR3 has 15 residues. V dropped 6 bases and J dropped 2 bases, with 14 bases sitting between them. CDR3 nucleotides: TGTGCCAGCAGCCAAACTAACTTTGCCTACAATGAGCAGTTCTTC. It yields the protein CASSQTNFAYNEQFF.

This clonotype was seen repeatedly, ten times or more. J is TRBJ2-7 and V is TRBV11-2, with unresolved D. The CDR3 is 13 residues long. With 5 bases removed from V and 3 bases from J, the gap between germline ends came to 11 bases. CDR1 is SGHAT and CDR2 is FQNNGV in the germline V gene. For the CDR3, the DNA is TGTGCCAGCAGCCGATATATGGACTACGAGCAGTACTTC. Protein sequence: CASSRYMDYEQYF.

Ten or more counts support this clonotype. The chain uses TRBV11-1 and TRBJ2-5, with TRBD2 matching over 8 bases. Trimming at V came to 4 bases and at J to 3 bases, leaving 7 bases not matched to a gene. There are 15 residues in the CDR3. Germline lookup yields CDR1 SGHAT and CDR2 FQDESV (reference sequence). The CDR3 region has the DNA TGTGCCAGCAGCTCCAGTCTTAGCGGGGAAGAGACCCAGTACTTC. It is translated as CASSSSLSGEETQYF.

For this clonotype: A junction boundary mismatches the germline segment, possibly from a read error. This sequence joins TRBV19 and TRBJ1-1; D not certain. The germline V gene has CDR1 LNHDA and CDR2 SQIVND (reference sequence). The CDR3 sequence is 16 residues long. The CDR3 region is CASTIAIREMNTEAFF. DNA for the CDR3: TGTGCCAGTACTATAGCAATTCGGGAGATGAACACTGAAGCTTTCTTT.

This clonotype was seen at least ten times. A read error may account for a junction end that differs from germline. The genes are TRBV7-2 and TRBJ2-5; 7 bases are shared with TRBD2. Germline V gene data show CDR1 as SGHTA and CDR2 as FQGNSA. The CDR3 runs 14 residues. In DNA form, the CDR3 reads TGTGCCAGCAGCGGGGGGGTAGGGCAAGCGACCCAGTACTTC. Translated: CASSGGVGQATQYF.

The chain is built from TRBV20-1 and TRBJ1-5, with D tentatively TRBD1 (6 bases). Trimming removed 5 bases at V and 1 base at J, with 12 bases between. The CDR3 extends over 14 amino acids. Germline V gene sequence: CDR1 DFQATT, CDR2 SNEGSKA (reference sequence). In DNA, the CDR3 is TGCAGTGCTCCGAAGGGGGAAAGCAATCAGCCCCAGCATTTT. It yields the protein CSAPKGESNQPQHF.

The gene calls are TRBV7-2 and TRBJ2-7; 10 bases agree with TRBD1. The CDR3 spans 15 residues. V was pared by 4 bases and J by 3 bases, with 6 bases of the junction left unmatched. The germline V gene has CDR1 SGHTA and CDR2 FQGNSA. Written as DNA, the CDR3 is TGTGCCAGCAGCTCAAGGACAGGGGGGGTCTACGAGCAGTACTTC. It codes for CASSSRTGGVYEQYF.

This clonotype was seen many times. This clone may be a read error of a much larger clone one base away. J is TRBJ2-7 and V is TRBV27; D remains unclear. The CDR3 totals 11 residues. V dropped 6 bases and J dropped 3 bases, with 6 bases sitting between them. Germline-derived CDR1 and CDR2 are MNHEY and SMNVEV (reference sequence). Written as DNA, the CDR3 is TGTGCCAGCAGAGGAGACTACGAGCAGTACTTC. Translating gives CASRGDYEQYF.

The J gene is TRBJ1-6, the V gene TRBV19, with D possibly matching TRBD1 (5 bases). Looked up from germline, CDR1 is LNHDA and CDR2 is SQIVND (reference sequence). V was trimmed by 3 bases and J by 7 bases, leaving 10 bases between them. The CDR3 has 14 amino acids. The CDR3 coding sequence is TGTGCCAGTAGTATCCAGGGTTTGAATTCACCCCTCCACTTT. Residues: CASSIQGLNSPLHF.

This clonotype appeared many times. CDR3 nucleotides: TGCAGCGTTGCTGGGTTGAGACAGGGGTACGAGCAGTACTTC. Amino acid sequence: CSVAGLRQGYEQYF. V usage is TRBV29-1 and J usage is TRBJ2-7, with 8 bases fitting TRBD1. The germline V gene encodes CDR1 SQVTM and CDR2 ANQGSEA. Trimming took 4 bases from V and 4 from J; bases not matched to a gene: 9. The CDR3 extends over 14 amino acids.

A remark on this clonotype: The junction shows a germline mismatch at one end, possibly a read error. The rearrangement joins TRBV30 to TRBJ1-2; D remains ambiguous. This CDR3 spans 11 amino acids. Germline lookup yields CDR1 GTSNPN and CDR2 SVGIG (reference sequence). Here the CDR3 reads CARSRLDGYTF. In DNA, the CDR3 is TGTGCCCGGAGTCGTCTGGATGGCTACACCTTC.

The table lists this clonotype with many counts. The chain couples TRBV27 to TRBJ2-5; D is ambiguous. The germline V gene has CDR1 MNHEY and CDR2 SMNVEV (reference sequence). Trimming stripped 5 bases from V and 0 bases from J, with 7 bases between. This CDR3 region has 13 residues. As DNA, the CDR3 is TGTGCCAGCAGTCTTACGTACCAAGAGACCCAGTACTTC. Its protein is CASSLTYQETQYF.

This clonotype was found many times. The chain joins TRBV6-5 to TRBJ2-7; the match to TRBD1 covers 10 bases. Germline-derived CDR1 and CDR2 are MNHEY and SVGAGI. The CDR3 loop spans 15 amino acids. The ends lost 2 bases at V and 3 bases at J; junction bases unmatched: 4. The CDR3 protein is CASSYDRGQFYEQYF. Written as DNA, the CDR3 is TGTGCCAGCAGTTACGACAGGGGGCAATTCTACGAGCAGTACTTC.

This clonotype was counted a few times. The V call is TRBV29-1, the J call TRBJ1-2; D is undetermined. The germline V and J ends were trimmed by 6 bases and 4 bases, with 12 bases remaining between them. CDR1 SQVTM and CDR2 ANQGSEA come from the germline V gene. The CDR3 has 12 residues. The CDR3 loop is CSVAEPGYGYTF. DNA for the CDR3: TGCAGCGTGGCGGAGCCCGGCTATGGCTACACCTTC.

This clonotype was seen ten or more times. The rearrangement uses TRBV28 and TRBJ2-7; D tentatively fits TRBD1 or TRBD2 (7 bases each). Germline V gene lookup returns CDR1 MDHEN and CDR2 SYDVKM. The CDR3 extends over 11 amino acids. Trimming left V 8 bases short and J 11 bases short, with 16 bases between. CDR3 region: CASRAGGAKYF. CDR3 sequence (DNA): TGTGCCAGCCGAGCAGGGGGGGCTAAGTACTTC.

Concerning this clonotype itself: A much larger clone sits a single nucleotide away, making a read error possible. V and J are TRBV7-9 and TRBJ1-1, with D tentatively TRBD1 (6 bases). Germline values: CDR1 SEHNR, CDR2 FQNEAQ (reference sequence). Trimming took off 5 bases at V and 0 bases at J, with 10 bases between the two ends. CDR3 length: 14 residues. The CDR3 nucleotides are TGTGCCAGCAGCCCCGGACAGTTGAACACTGAAGCTTTCTTT. Protein: CASSPGQLNTEAFF.

J is TRBJ1-5 and V is TRBV19; the D is unclear. This CDR3 spans 15 amino acids. Between the trimmed V and J ends, which lost 1 base and 3 bases, there was a span of 10 bases. Germline V gene lookup returns CDR1 LNHDA and CDR2 SQIVND (reference sequence). Here the CDR3 DNA reads TGTGCCAGTAGTATAGCTACGGCTTACAATCAGCCCCAGCATTTT. It translates to CASSIATAYNQPQHF.

This clonotype was counted ten times or more. Written as DNA, the CDR3 is TGTGCCAGCAGTCTGCGACAGGGCCCAAATTCACCCCTCCACTTT. It encodes CASSLRQGPNSPLHF. The chain employs TRBV28 and TRBJ1-6, with TRBD1 identical over 7 bases. The V and J ends lost 5 bases and 7 bases, in that order; junction bases with no gene match: 8. The germline V gene encodes CDR1 MDHEN and CDR2 SYDVKM. The CDR3 has 15 residues.

The CDR3 is CASSFFSGRRTEAFF. As DNA, the CDR3 is TGTGCCAGCAGCTTCTTTTCAGGGAGGAGGACTGAAGCTTTCTTT. The chain carries TRBV7-2 and TRBJ1-1, with D maybe TRBD1 (5 bases). V was clipped by 3 bases and J by 5 bases, with 16 bases between them. This CDR3 is built from 15 residues. Germline V gene data show CDR1 as SGHTA and CDR2 as FQGNSA.

This chain connects TRBV5-1 to TRBJ2-7; D remains unclear. CDR3 length: 13 residues. Germline lookup yields CDR1 SGHRS and CDR2 YFSETQ. V was clipped by 4 bases and J by 5 bases, with 13 bases between them. This chain's CDR3 is CASSPPRLDEQYF. CDR3 nucleotide sequence: TGCGCCAGCAGCCCCCCTCGCTTGGACGAGCAGTACTTC.

This CDR3 reads CASSAHRDTNTGELFF. CDR3 DNA sequence: TGTGCCAGCAGCGCCCACCGGGATACCAACACCGGGGAGCTGTTTTTT. The gene calls are TRBV9 and TRBJ2-2; tentative D call: TRBD2 (5 bases). CDR1 is SGDLS, CDR2 YYNGEE, per germline. The CDR3 runs 16 residues. V lost 3 bases to trimming and J lost 2 bases, with 14 bases between them.

This clonotype has a handful of counts. The chain uses TRBV6-1 and TRBJ2-7; D is possibly TRBD1 (6 bases). CDR3 length: 15 residues. V was trimmed by 8 bases and J by 4 bases, leaving 21 bases between them. The V gene's germline CDR1 is MNHNS and CDR2 SASEGT. CDR3: CASVHRGRGNYEQYF. The CDR3 coding sequence is TGTGCCAGCGTTCACCGGGGCAGGGGCAATTACGAGCAGTACTTC.

The chain has TRBV12-3 or TRBV12-4 and TRBJ2-1; no clear D gene. The CDR3 spans 13 residues. V dropped 2 bases and J dropped 8 bases, with 10 bases sitting between them. The CDR3 coding sequence is TGTGCCAGCAGTTTACAAGATGGAGATGAGCAGTTCTTC. It specifies CASSLQDGDEQFF.

This clonotype was counted between two and nine times. The V gene is TRBV29-1, the J gene TRBJ2-7, with D perhaps TRBD1 (5 bases). From germline, CDR1 is SQVTM and CDR2 ANQGSEA. The CDR3 sequence is 13 residues long. Trimming pared 1 base from V and 3 bases from J, leaving 10 bases between. The CDR3 region has the DNA TGCAGCGTTGAAGTAGTCCAGGGCTACGAGCAGTACTTC. The encoded protein is CSVEVVQGYEQYF.

With respect to this clonotype: A much larger clone is a single base away; this may be a read error. The conserved phenylalanine or tryptophan is not found at the CDR3 terminus, so this likely reflects a read error. The chain is built from TRBV2 and TRBJ2-7; D may correspond to TRBD1 or TRBD2 (5 bases each). The CDR3 runs to 13 residues. With 7 bases removed from V and 2 bases from J, the gap between germline ends came to 12 bases. CDR1 SNHLY and CDR2 FYNNEI come from the germline V gene. In DNA, the CDR3 is TGTGCCAGCATGGGACCTTCCCCCTACGAGCAGTACTCC. It yields the protein CASMGPSPYEQYS.

The sample holds many counts of this clonotype. This chain joins TRBV3-1 and TRBJ2-5; 7 positions match TRBD2. The CDR3 totals 15 residues. Germline loops: CDR1 LGHDT, CDR2 YNNKEL (reference sequence). V gave up 0 bases and J gave up 4 bases; unmatched junction bases: 5. The CDR3 protein is CASSQDPAGRETQYF. The CDR3 bases are TGTGCCAGCAGCCAAGATCCAGCGGGGAGAGAGACCCAGTACTTC.

This clonotype was observed a few times. The chain uses TRBV29-1 and TRBJ1-5, with D perhaps matching TRBD1 (6 bases). This CDR3 has 14 residues. Trimming left V 1 base short and J 0 bases short, with 7 bases between. Germline CDR1 reads SQVTM; CDR2 reads ANQGSEA. The CDR3 sequence is CSVEGTDSNQPQHF. CDR3 DNA: TGCAGCGTTGAAGGGACAGATAGCAATCAGCCCCAGCATTTT.